This paragraph reports one TCR beta chain. Its antigen remains unknown. The sample originates from a study of shared clonotypes between healthy human individuals. Regarding the study as a whole: Sharing across four donors was highest in naive CD4 (roughly 5%) and lowest in memory CD8 (about 0.4%). The diversity represented, both genetic and in exposure history, was limited by few donors.

The assay was immunoSEQ multiplex PCR, and TCRdb's table has in-frame clones only and misses some. The sample holds a few million clones; approximately 94% are singletons and the top ten take more than 0.1%. Among the donors, all were Caucasian adults who lived in Nashville, Tennessee. The germline gives CDR1 KGHSH, CDR2 LQKENI. The CDR3 covers 14 residues. The germline V and J ends were trimmed by 1 base and 5 bases, with 10 bases remaining between them. The receptor was isolated from a man aged 18 to 30 in good health. The chain recombines TRBV18 with TRBJ2-3; D perhaps matches TRBD1 (5 bases). The specimen sequenced was naive CD4+ T cells sorted from blood. Stated subset: CD45RA+ positively selected. DNA for the CDR3: TGTGCCAGCTCACCACAGGGGAAGGGAGATACGCAGTATTTT. Its translation: CASSPQGKGDTQYF.